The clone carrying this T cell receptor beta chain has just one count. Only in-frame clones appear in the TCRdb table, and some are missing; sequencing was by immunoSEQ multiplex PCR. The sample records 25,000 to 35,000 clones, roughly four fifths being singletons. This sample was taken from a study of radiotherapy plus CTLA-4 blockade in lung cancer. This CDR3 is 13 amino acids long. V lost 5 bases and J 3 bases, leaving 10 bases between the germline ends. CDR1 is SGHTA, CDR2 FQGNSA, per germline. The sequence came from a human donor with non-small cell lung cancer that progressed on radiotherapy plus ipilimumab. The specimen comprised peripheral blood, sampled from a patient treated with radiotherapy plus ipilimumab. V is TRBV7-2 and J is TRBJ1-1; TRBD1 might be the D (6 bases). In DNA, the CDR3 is TGTGCCAGCAGCATGGACAGAGACACTGAAGCTTTCTTT. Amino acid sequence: CASSMDRDTEAFF.